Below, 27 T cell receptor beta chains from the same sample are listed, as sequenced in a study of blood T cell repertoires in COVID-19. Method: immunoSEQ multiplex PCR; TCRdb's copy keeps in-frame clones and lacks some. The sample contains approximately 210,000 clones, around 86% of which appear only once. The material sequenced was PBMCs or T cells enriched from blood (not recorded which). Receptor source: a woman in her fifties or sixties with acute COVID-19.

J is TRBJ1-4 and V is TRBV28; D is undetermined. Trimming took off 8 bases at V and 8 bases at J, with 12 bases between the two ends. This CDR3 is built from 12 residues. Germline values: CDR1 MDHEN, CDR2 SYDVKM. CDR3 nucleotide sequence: TGTGCCAGCTCAGCCTTGCGGGAAAAACTGTTTTTT. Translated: CASSALREKLFF.

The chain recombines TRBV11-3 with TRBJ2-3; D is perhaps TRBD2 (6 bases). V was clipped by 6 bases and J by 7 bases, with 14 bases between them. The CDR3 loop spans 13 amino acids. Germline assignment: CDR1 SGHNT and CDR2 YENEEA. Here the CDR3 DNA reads TGTGCCAGCAGAGGAGGGATCGGAAATACGCAGTATTTT. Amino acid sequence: CASRGGIGNTQYF.

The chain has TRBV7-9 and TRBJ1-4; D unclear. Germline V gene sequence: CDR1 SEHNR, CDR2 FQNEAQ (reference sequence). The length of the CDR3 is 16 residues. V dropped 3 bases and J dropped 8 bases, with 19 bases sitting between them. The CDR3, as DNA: TGTGCCAGCAGCTTGGCGGGCAAGAGGTTAGGGGAAAAACTGTTTTTT. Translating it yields CASSLAGKRLGEKLFF.

The CDR3 loop is CASSLEGQHYNEQFF. DNA for the CDR3: TGTGCCAGCAGCTTAGAGGGACAGCATTACAATGAGCAGTTCTTC. The chain links TRBV7-8 to TRBJ2-1; the match to TRBD1 covers 7 bases. The trim removed 1 base at V and 4 bases at J, leaving 4 bases unmatched. Germline CDR1 is SGHVS and CDR2 is FQNEAQ. The CDR3 consists of 15 residues.

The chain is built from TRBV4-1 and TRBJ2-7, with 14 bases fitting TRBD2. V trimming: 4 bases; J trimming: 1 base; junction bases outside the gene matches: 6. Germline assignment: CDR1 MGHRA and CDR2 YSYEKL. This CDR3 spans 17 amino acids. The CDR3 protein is CASSRTGTSGSSYEQYF. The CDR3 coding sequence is TGCGCCAGCAGCCGAACCGGGACTAGCGGGAGTTCCTACGAGCAGTACTTC.

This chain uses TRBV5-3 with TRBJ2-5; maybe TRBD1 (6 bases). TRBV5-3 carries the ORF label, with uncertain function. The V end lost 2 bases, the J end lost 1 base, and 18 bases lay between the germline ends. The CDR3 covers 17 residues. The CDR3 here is CARSFNRESISQETQYF. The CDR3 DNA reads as TGTGCCAGAAGCTTCAACAGGGAATCGATAAGCCAAGAGACCCAGTACTTC.

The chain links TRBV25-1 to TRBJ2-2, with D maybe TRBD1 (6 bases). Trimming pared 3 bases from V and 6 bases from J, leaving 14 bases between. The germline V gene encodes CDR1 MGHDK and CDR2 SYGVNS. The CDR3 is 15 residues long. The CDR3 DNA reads TGTGCCAGCAGTGACCACAGGGTCGGCGCCGGGGAGCTGTTTTTT. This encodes CASSDHRVGAGELFF.

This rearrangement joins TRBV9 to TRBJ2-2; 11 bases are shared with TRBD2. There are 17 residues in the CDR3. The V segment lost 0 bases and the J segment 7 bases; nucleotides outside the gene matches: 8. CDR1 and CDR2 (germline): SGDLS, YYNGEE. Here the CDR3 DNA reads TGTGCCAGCAGCGTAGGACTAGCGGGGAGCTGGGGCGGGGAGCTGTTTTTT. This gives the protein CASSVGLAGSWGGELFF.

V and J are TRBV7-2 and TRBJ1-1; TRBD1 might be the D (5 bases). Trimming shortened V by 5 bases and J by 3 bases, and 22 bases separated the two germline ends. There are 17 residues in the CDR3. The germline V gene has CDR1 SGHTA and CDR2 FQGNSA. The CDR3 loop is CASSRLGIRARYTEAFF. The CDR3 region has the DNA TGTGCCAGCAGCCGGTTGGGGATCAGGGCTCGGTACACTGAAGCTTTCTTT.

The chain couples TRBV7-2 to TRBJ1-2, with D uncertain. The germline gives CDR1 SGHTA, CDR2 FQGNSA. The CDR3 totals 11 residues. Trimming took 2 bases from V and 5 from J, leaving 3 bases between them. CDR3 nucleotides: TGTGCCAGCAGCTTATCGTATGGCTACACCTTC. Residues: CASSLSYGYTF. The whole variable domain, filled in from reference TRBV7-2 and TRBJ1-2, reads GAGVSQSPSNKVTEKGKDVELRCDPISGHTALYWYRQSLGQGLEFLIYFQGNSAPDKSGLPSDRFSAERTGGSVSTLTIQRTQQEDSAVYLCASSLSYGYTFGSGTRLTVV.

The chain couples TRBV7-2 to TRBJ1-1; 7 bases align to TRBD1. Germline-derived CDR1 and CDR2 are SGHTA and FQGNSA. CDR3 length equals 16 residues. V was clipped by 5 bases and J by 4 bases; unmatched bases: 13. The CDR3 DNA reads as TGTGCCAGCAGCAGCAGGGGACAGCTCGGGGTCACTGAAGCTTTCTTT. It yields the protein CASSSRGQLGVTEAFF.

The CDR3 spells CASSSRQGKVGLYNEQFF. The CDR3 DNA is TGTGCCAGCAGCTCCAGACAGGGGAAAGTAGGATTATACAATGAGCAGTTCTTC. This chain links TRBV11-3 with TRBJ2-1; 8 bases align to TRBD1. The J segment lost 4 bases and the V segment lost 4 bases, leaving 15 bases of the junction unmatched. Germline values: CDR1 SGHNT, CDR2 YENEEA. This CDR3 is 18 amino acids long. The entire variable domain, with the rest obtained from reference TRBV11-3 and TRBJ2-1, is as follows: EAGVVQSPRYKIIEKKQPVAFWCNPISGHNTLYWYLQNLGQGPELLIRYENEEAVDDSQLPKDRFSAERLKGVDSTLKIQPAELGDSAVYLCASSSRQGKVGLYNEQFFGPGTRLTVL.

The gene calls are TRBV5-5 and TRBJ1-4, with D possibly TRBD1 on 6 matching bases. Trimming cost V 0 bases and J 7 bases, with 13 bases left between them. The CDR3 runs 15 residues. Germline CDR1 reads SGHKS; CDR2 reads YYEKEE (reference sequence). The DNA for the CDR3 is TGTGCCAGCAGCTTGGTGGGCCTAGGGGGTGAAAAACTGTTTTTT. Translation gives CASSLVGLGGEKLFF.

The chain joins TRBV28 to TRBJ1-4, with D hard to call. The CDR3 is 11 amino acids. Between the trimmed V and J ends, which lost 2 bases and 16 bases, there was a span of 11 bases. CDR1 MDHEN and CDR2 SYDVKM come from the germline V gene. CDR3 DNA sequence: TGTGCCAGCAGTTTAATCGGGTATCAGTTTTTT. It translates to CASSLIGYQFF. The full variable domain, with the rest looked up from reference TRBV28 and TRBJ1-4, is DVKVTQSSRYLVKRTGEKVFLECVQDMDHENMFWYRQDPGLGLRLIYFSYDVKMKEKGDIPEGYSVSREKKERFSLILESASTNQTSMYLCASSLIGYQFFGSGTQLSVL.

CDR3: CASSVGQGLNQPQHF. In nucleotides, the CDR3 is TGTGCCAGTAGTGTGGGACAGGGGCTCAATCAGCCCCAGCATTTT. J is TRBJ1-5 and V is TRBV19, with TRBD1 matching 10 bases. With V trimmed by 5 bases and J by 3 bases, 4 bases remained unmatched. The CDR3 runs 15 residues. Germline V lookup: CDR1 LNHDA, CDR2 SQIVND (reference sequence).

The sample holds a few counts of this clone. CDR3 nucleotides: TGTGCCAGCAGTGAATCGAGGAGAGGGGGGGATGAGCAGTTCTTC. This encodes CASSESRRGGDEQFF. The rearrangement uses TRBV6-4 and TRBJ2-1; possible D gene TRBD2, 7 bases. The CDR3 spans 15 residues. V gave up 3 bases and J gave up 8 bases, with 17 bases separating them. Germline V gives CDR1 MRHNA, CDR2 SNTAGT.

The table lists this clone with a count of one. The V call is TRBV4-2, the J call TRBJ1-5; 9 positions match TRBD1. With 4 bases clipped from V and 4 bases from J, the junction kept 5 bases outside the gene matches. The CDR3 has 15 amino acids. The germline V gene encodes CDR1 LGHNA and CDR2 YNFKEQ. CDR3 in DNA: TGTGCCAGCAGCCTGGCGGGACAGGGAAATCAGCCCCAGCATTTT. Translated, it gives CASSLAGQGNQPQHF.

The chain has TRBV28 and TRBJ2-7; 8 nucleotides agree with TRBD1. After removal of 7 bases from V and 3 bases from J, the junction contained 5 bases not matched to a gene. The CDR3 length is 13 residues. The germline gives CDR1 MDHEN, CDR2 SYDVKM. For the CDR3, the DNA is TGTGCCAGCAAAAGGACAGGGAACTACGAGCAGTACTTC. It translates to CASKRTGNYEQYF.

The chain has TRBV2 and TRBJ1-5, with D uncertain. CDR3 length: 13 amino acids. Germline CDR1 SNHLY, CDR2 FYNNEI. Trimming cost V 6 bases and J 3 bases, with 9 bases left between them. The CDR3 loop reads CASSRTYNQPQHF. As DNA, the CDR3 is TGTGCCAGCAGCCGGACTTACAATCAGCCCCAGCATTTT.

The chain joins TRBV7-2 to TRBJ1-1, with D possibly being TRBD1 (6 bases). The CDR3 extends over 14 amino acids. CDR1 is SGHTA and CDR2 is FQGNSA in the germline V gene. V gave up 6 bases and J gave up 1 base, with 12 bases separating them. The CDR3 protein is CASSKTTGNTEAFF. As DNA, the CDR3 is TGTGCCAGCAGTAAAACGACAGGGAACACTGAAGCTTTCTTT.

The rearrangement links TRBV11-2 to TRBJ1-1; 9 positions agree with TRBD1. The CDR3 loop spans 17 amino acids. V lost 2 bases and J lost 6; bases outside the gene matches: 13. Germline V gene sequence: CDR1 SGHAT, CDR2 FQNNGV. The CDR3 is CASSLWGRGQGRPEAFF. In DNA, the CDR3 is TGTGCCAGCAGCTTATGGGGCCGGGGACAGGGAAGACCTGAAGCTTTCTTT.

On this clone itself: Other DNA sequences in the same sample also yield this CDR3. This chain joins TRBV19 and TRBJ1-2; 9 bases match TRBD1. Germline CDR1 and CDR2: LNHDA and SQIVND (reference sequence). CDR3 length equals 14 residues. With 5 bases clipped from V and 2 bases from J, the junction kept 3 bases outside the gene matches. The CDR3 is CASSHRGRNYGYTF. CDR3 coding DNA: TGTGCCAGTAGTCACAGGGGGCGGAACTATGGCTACACCTTC. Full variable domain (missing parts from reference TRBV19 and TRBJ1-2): DGGITQSPKYLFRKEGQNVTLSCEQNLNHDAMYWYRQDPGQGLRLIYYSQIVNDFQKGDIAEGYSVSREKKESFPLTVTSAQKNPTAFYLCASSHRGRNYGYTFGSGTRLTVV.

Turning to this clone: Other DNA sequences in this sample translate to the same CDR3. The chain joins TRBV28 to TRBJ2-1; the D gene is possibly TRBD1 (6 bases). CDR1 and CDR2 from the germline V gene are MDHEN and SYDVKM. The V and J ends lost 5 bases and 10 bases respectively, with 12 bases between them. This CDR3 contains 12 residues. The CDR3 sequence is CASSLQGFEQFF. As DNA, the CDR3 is TGTGCCAGCAGTCTACAGGGATTCGAGCAGTTCTTC.

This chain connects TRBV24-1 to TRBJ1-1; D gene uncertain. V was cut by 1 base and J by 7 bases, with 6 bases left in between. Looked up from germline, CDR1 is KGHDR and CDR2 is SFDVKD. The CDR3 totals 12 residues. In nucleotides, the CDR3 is TGTGCCACCAGTGATTTACAGAATGAAGCTTTCTTT. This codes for CATSDLQNEAFF.

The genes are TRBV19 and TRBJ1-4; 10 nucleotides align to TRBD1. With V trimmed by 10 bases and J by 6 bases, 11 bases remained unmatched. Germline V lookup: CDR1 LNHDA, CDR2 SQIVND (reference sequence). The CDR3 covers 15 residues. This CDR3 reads CATQLRTGGHEKLFF. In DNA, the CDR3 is TGTGCCACTCAGCTCCGGACAGGGGGTCATGAAAAACTGTTTTTT.

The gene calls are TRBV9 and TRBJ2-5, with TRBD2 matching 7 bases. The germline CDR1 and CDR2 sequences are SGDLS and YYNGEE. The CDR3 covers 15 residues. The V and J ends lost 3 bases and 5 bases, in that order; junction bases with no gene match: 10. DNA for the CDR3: TGTGCCAGCAGCGGCTATGGGGGGGTAAGGGAGACCCAGTACTTC. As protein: CASSGYGGVRETQYF.

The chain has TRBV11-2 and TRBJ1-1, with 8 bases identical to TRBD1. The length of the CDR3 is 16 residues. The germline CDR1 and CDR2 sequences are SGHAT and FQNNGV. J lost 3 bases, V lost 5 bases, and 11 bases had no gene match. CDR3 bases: TGTGCCAGCAGCCCCGGACAGGGTTTGAGGGACACTGAAGCTTTCTTT. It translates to CASSPGQGLRDTEAFF.